Included here is one T cell receptor (beta chain) sequence, with context. The data were taken from a study of human T cells and chemical hapten exposure. Study background: Skin of the upper inner arm, around 2 cm by around 2 cm, received 2% DPC for sensitization.

TCRdb reprocessed the RACE reads via MiXCR and lists one record per CDR3 protein. In the table there are fewer than 500,000 distinct CDR3 sequences, roughly 4.8% of which are singletons. The time point: patch test 1, 2 weeks after DPC sensitization. Specified treatment: therapeutic diphenylcyclopropenone sensitization with weekly scalp DPC. Germline assignment: CDR1 LGHNA and CDR2 YSLEER. This CDR3 contains 13 residues. Trimming took off 3 bases at V and 2 bases at J, with 7 bases between the two ends. Material: whole blood, obtained in connection with sensitization to the hapten diphenylcyclopropenone (DPC). This chain connects TRBV4-3 to TRBJ2-5; the D is unclear. The receptor's source is a woman aged 50 to 60 with alopecia areata. Some clones in this sample may be carry-over from other donors' samples. The CDR3 region has the DNA TGCGCCAGCAGCCACAACATTCAAGAGACCCAGTACTTC. Protein sequence: CASSHNIQETQYF.